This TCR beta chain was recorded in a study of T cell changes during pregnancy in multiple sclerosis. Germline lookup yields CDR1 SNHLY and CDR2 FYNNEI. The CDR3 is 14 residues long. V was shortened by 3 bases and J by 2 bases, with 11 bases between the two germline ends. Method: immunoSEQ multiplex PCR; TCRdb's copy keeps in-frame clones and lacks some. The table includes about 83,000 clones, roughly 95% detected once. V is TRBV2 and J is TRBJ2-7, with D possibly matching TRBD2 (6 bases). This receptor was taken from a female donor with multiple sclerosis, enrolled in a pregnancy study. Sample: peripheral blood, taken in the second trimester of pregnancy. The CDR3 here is CASSESSETYEQYF. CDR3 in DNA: TGTGCCAGCAGTGAGTCTAGCGAGACCTACGAGCAGTACTTC.